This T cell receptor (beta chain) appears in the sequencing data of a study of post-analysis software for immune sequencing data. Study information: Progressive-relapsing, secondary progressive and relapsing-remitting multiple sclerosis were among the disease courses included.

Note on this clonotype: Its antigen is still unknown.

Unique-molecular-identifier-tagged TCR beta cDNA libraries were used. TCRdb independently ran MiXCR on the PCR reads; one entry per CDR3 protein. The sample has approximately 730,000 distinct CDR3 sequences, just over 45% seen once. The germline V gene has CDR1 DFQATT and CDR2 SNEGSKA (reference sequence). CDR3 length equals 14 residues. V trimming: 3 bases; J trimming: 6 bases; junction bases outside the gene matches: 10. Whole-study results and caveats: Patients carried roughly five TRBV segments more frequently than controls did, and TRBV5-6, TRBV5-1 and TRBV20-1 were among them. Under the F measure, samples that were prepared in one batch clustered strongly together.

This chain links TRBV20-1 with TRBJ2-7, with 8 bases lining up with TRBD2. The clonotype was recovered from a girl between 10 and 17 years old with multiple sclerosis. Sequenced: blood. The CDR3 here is CSARRAGEAGEQYF. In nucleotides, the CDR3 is TGCAGTGCTAGGCGAGCGGGAGAGGCAGGCGAGCAGTACTTC.